What follows are 19 T cell receptor beta chains derived from one specimen sequenced in a study of shared T cell receptors in the human thymus. Here immunoSEQ multiplex PCR was the method, and the copy in TCRdb shows in-frame clones only, minus some. The sample contains more than 550,000 clones, around 87% of which appear only once. These data were also filed under a second study, of human thymus T cells.

Sequenced input: thymocytes. Receptor source: a boy younger than two with a congenital heart defect.

The V and J genes are TRBV28 and TRBJ2-4; D perhaps matches TRBD2 (5 bases). In germline, CDR1 is MDHEN, CDR2 SYDVKM. V lost 5 bases and J 0 bases, leaving 11 bases between the germline ends. This CDR3 is 15 amino acids long. The CDR3 region has the DNA TGTGCCAGCAGTCACCGAGGACTAGCCAAAAACATTCAGTACTTC. Protein sequence: CASSHRGLAKNIQYF.

V gene TRBV9 combines with J gene TRBJ2-3; tentative D call: TRBD2 (6 bases). This CDR3 has 16 amino acids. Germline values: CDR1 SGDLS, CDR2 YYNGEE. V lost 4 bases and J lost 5, with 20 bases in between. Written as DNA, the CDR3 is TGTGCCAGCAGCCCCCAGTACGGGAGCTCTATAGATACGCAGTATTTT. Translating it yields CASSPQYGSSIDTQYF.

There are a few counts of this clone. This chain connects TRBV6-4 to TRBJ1-2; D possibly corresponds to TRBD1 (6 bases). This CDR3 region has 13 residues. Trimming cost V 6 bases and J 5 bases, with 13 bases left between them. From germline, CDR1 is MRHNA and CDR2 SNTAGT. CDR3 coding DNA: TGTGCCAGCAGCCCGACAGGAATATATGGCTACACCTTC. Translated, it gives CASSPTGIYGYTF.

The chain is built from TRBV25-1 and TRBJ2-3; 7 nucleotides agree with TRBD1. There are 16 residues in the CDR3. V dropped 4 bases and J dropped 4; count of bases not matched to a gene: 11. Per germline, CDR1 MGHDK and CDR2 SYGVNS. The CDR3 is CASSGLGGQEPDTQYF. As DNA, the CDR3 is TGTGCCAGCAGTGGATTAGGTGGACAGGAGCCAGATACGCAGTATTTT.

This rearrangement joins TRBV6-1 to TRBJ2-5; no definite D call. The CDR3 consists of 17 residues. Trimming took 0 bases from V and 2 from J, leaving 16 bases between them. Germline CDR1 reads MNHNS; CDR2 reads SASEGT. CDR3 region: CASSEALVASLQETQYF. For the CDR3, the DNA is TGTGCCAGCAGTGAAGCGCTGGTAGCAAGCCTGCAAGAGACCCAGTACTTC.

The gene calls are TRBV15 and TRBJ2-6; 10 positions agree with TRBD2. Germline CDR1 is LNHNV and CDR2 is YYDKDF (reference sequence). The CDR3 contains 16 residues. V lost 6 bases, J lost 2 bases, and 4 bases stayed unmatched. The chain's CDR3 is CATRASGSAGANVLTF. For the CDR3, the DNA is TGTGCCACCAGGGCTAGCGGGAGTGCTGGGGCCAACGTCCTGACTTTC.

The rearrangement links TRBV29-1 to TRBJ2-1; a weak D match, TRBD1 (6 bases). V dropped 7 bases and J dropped 6 bases, with 13 bases sitting between them. The CDR3 contains 12 residues. CDR1 SQVTM and CDR2 ANQGSEA come from the germline V gene. The CDR3 protein is CSATTGSNEQFF. Here the CDR3 DNA reads TGCAGCGCCACGACAGGTTCCAATGAGCAGTTCTTC.

V and J are TRBV5-6 and TRBJ2-1; 12 positions match TRBD2. Germline V CDR1 and CDR2: SGHDT, YYEEEE. CDR3 size: 17 residues. Trimming removed 4 bases from V and 0 bases from J; junction bases left unmatched: 5. Here the CDR3 DNA reads TGTGCCAGCAGCGCCGCGACTAGCGGGAGCTCCTACAATGAGCAGTTCTTC. Translating gives CASSAATSGSSYNEQFF.

The rearrangement links TRBV9 to TRBJ2-7; D is unclear. The V and J ends lost 4 bases and 6 bases respectively, with 17 bases between them. The CDR3 runs to 14 residues. Germline V CDR1 and CDR2: SGDLS, YYNGEE. This CDR3 reads CASSPSPTRSEQYF. The CDR3 nucleotides read TGTGCCAGCAGCCCCAGCCCCACGCGGAGCGAGCAGTACTTC.

The genes are TRBV9 and TRBJ2-3, with TRBD2 matching over 7 bases. Germline V gene lookup returns CDR1 SGDLS and CDR2 YYNGEE. The ends lost 2 bases at V and 1 base at J; junction bases unmatched: 4. CDR3 length: 15 amino acids. CDR3 DNA: TGTGCCAGCAGCGTGTTTCGGGAGGGCACAGATACGCAGTATTTT. Translation: CASSVFREGTDTQYF. Complete variable domain (other parts from reference TRBV9 and TRBJ2-3): DSGVTQTPKHLITATGQRVTLRCSPRSGDLSVYWYQQSLDQGLQFLIQYYNGEERAKGNILERFSAQQFPDLHSELNLSSLELGDSALYFCASSVFREGTDTQYFGPGTRLTVL.

The V and J genes are TRBV10-1 and TRBJ2-3, with 9 nucleotides matching TRBD2. The germline CDR1 and CDR2 sequences are WNHNN and SYGVQD (reference sequence). V gave up 0 bases and J gave up 0 bases; unmatched junction bases: 13. The CDR3 length is 20 residues. This CDR3 reads CASSESQPGLAIISTDTQYF. For the CDR3, the DNA is TGCGCCAGCAGTGAGTCGCAGCCGGGACTAGCAATAATAAGCACAGATACGCAGTATTTT.

There are a few counts of this clone. The chain employs TRBV29-1 and TRBJ1-4; a possible D gene is TRBD1 (5 bases). The germline CDR1 and CDR2 sequences are SQVTM and ANQGSEA. This CDR3 has 14 residues. Trimming stripped 0 bases from V and 4 bases from J, with 9 bases between. The CDR3 nucleotides are TGCAGCGTTGAAGACCCGGGACTTAATGAAAAACTGTTTTTT. Amino acids: CSVEDPGLNEKLFF.

The count of this clone is one. The V gene is TRBV2, the J gene TRBJ2-3, with TRBD2 matching 13 bases. CDR3 length equals 16 residues. Per the germline V gene, CDR1 is SNHLY and CDR2 is FYNNEI. The junction had 9 bases not matched to a gene; V was cut back by 7 bases and J by 5 bases. The CDR3 protein is CASTLRLAGGEDTQYF. In DNA form, the CDR3 reads TGTGCCAGCACCCTGCGACTAGCGGGGGGTGAAGATACGCAGTATTTT.

V is TRBV7-6 and J is TRBJ1-2; weak D call: TRBD1 (5 bases). The V gene's germline CDR1 is SGHVS and CDR2 FNYEAQ. The CDR3 length is 13 residues. V gave up 3 bases and J gave up 7 bases, with 12 bases separating them. CDR3 nucleotides: TGTGCCAGCAGCTTTAGCAGGGTTGGTGGCTACACCTTC. Translation: CASSFSRVGGYTF.

This clone has a single count. The rearrangement joins TRBV10-3 to TRBJ2-1; D may be TRBD2 (6 bases). Trimming pared 1 base from V and 7 bases from J, leaving 8 bases between. The CDR3 sequence is 13 residues long. Germline V gene sequence: CDR1 ENHRY, CDR2 SYGVKD. The CDR3 DNA is TGTGCCATCAGTGAGTACGGGGGTAATGAGCAGTTCTTC. It encodes CAISEYGGNEQFF.

The V call is TRBV5-1, the J call TRBJ2-5; TRBD2 might be the D (6 bases). The V end lost 4 bases, the J end lost 2 bases, and 12 bases lay between the germline ends. The CDR3 runs to 14 residues. Germline loops: CDR1 SGHRS, CDR2 YFSETQ. This CDR3 reads CASSDSGLQETQYF. Here the CDR3 DNA reads TGCGCCAGCAGCGATAGCGGATTGCAAGAGACCCAGTACTTC. Supplemented by reference TRBV5-1 and TRBJ2-5, the full variable domain reads KAGVTQTPRYLIKTRGQQVTLSCSPISGHRSVSWYQQTPGQGLQFLFEYFSETQRNKGNFPGRFSGRQFSNSRSEMNVSTLELGDSALYLCASSDSGLQETQYFGPGTRLLVL.

V and J are TRBV10-3 and TRBJ2-7; tentatively, D is TRBD1 (6 bases). This CDR3 comprises 15 residues. CDR1 ENHRY and CDR2 SYGVKD come from the germline V gene. The V gene lost 3 bases and the J gene lost 0 bases, with 12 bases spanning the gap. In DNA, the CDR3 is TGTGCCATCAGTGATGGGACACTGAGCTCCTACGAGCAGTACTTC. Residues: CAISDGTLSSYEQYF.

V gene TRBV11-2 combines with J gene TRBJ2-7, with 8 bases that match TRBD2. V lost 2 bases to trimming and J lost 3 bases; unmatched junction nucleotides: 3. This CDR3 has 14 residues. Germline V CDR1 and CDR2: SGHAT, FQNNGV. This chain's CDR3 is CASSLTSGYYEQYF. In nucleotides, the CDR3 is TGTGCCAGCAGCTTAACTAGCGGATACTACGAGCAGTACTTC.

V is TRBV4-2 and J is TRBJ2-2, with unresolved D. Per the germline V gene, CDR1 is LGHNA and CDR2 is YNFKEQ. Trimming left V 1 base short and J 0 bases short, with 9 bases between. CDR3 length: 16 residues. The CDR3: CASSQASFSNTGELFF. CDR3 DNA sequence: TGTGCCAGCAGCCAAGCCTCCTTCTCGAACACCGGGGAGCTGTTTTTT.